The clone carrying this T cell receptor beta chain has only one observation. With 0 bases removed from V and 0 bases from J, the gap between germline ends came to 12 bases. The V gene's germline CDR1 is MNHEY and CDR2 SVGAGI. This CDR3 has 16 amino acids. The data derive from a study of blood T cell repertoires in COVID-19. Study-level background: Researchers got acute and convalescent COVID-19 samples from the United States, Italy and Spain. T cells, B-cell-depleted T cells, or PBMCs supplied cDNA or gDNA.

In the authors' workflow: The assay estimated nucleated cells by amplifying reference gene primers. The repertoire was sequenced with immunoSEQ multiplex PCR; TCRdb's copy has only in-frame clones and lacks some. V and J calls and clone size follow that table, whereas D and trimming were derived from the DNA. This sample has approximately 160,000 clones, with 75% to 85% found just once. The receptor was isolated from a woman aged 45-59 years in a cohort sampled during active or convalescent COVID-19. Sequencing was performed on peripheral blood. V gene TRBV6-5 combines with J gene TRBJ2-7, with D hard to call. The CDR3 is CASSYSSHAVSYEQYF. The CDR3 DNA sequence: TGTGCCAGCAGTTACTCGAGTCACGCGGTCTCCTACGAGCAGTACTTC.